This is a list of T cell receptor beta chains from one sample in a study of blood T cell repertoires in COVID-19. The protocol was immunoSEQ multiplex PCR, while the TCRdb copy is restricted to in-frame clones and leaves out a portion. This table has fewer than 350,000 clones, 89% appearing once. Sequenced material: PBMCs or T cells enriched from blood (not recorded which). All receptors derive from a woman in her thirties or forties who had recovered from COVID-19. The CDR3 runs from the conserved cysteine through the conserved F or W. The D gene is left open where the match is weak. The listing skips clone size in some rows; elsewhere it reads once, few, many or a size class.

TRBV9	few	-	TRBJ2-5	TGTGCCAGCAGCGTGGAGGGGAGGCTAGCGGAGACCCAGTACTTC	CASSVEGRLAETQYF
TRBV29-1	-	-	TRBJ1-2	TGCAGCGTTGGACTGGGGCAACGCTACACCTTC	CSVGLGQRYTF
TRBV7-3	-	-	TRBJ2-3	TGTGCCAGCAGCGCCCTCTCTAGCTCAGATACGCAGTATTTT	CASSALSSSDTQYF
TRBV28	-	-	TRBJ2-1	TGTGCCAGCTCCCTCCCCCCAAGCGGGCTCTACAATGAGCAGTTCTTC	CASSLPPSGLYNEQFF
TRBV4-3	-	-	TRBJ2-5	TGCGCCAGCAGCCAGCTTAGCGCCAGTGAGACCCAGTACTTC	CASSQLSASETQYF
TRBV28	many	TRBD1	TRBJ1-2	TGTGCCAGCCGGACAGGGGGCTATGGCTACACCTTC	CASRTGGYGYTF
TRBV10-1	-	-	TRBJ2-1	TGCGCCAGCAGTGAGTCGGGGGCAGGGACGATGGGTGAGCAGTTCTTC	CASSESGAGTMGEQFF
TRBV7-8	-	TRBD1	TRBJ1-2	TGTGCCAGCAGCACCCGGGACAGGGAACCCTATGGCTACACCTTC	CASSTRDREPYGYTF
TRBV2	-	-	TRBJ2-7	TGTGCCAGCAGTGAAGCTTCAGCGGAGAGCTCCTACGAGCAGTACTTC	CASSEASAESSYEQYF
TRBV19	-	-	TRBJ1-5	TGTGCCAGTAGTAAGTTGCGGGAATTTATCAATCAGCCCCAGCATTTT	CASSKLREFINQPQHF
TRBV10-3	-	-	TRBJ2-7	TGTGCCATCAGTGAGTCGGGGCAGATATACGAGCAGTACTTC	CAISESGQIYEQYF
TRBV2	-	-	TRBJ2-2	TGTGCCAGCAATTTGGCTGTCGGGGAGCTGTTTTTT	CASNLAVGELFF
TRBV6-4	-	TRBD2	TRBJ2-2	TGTGCCAGCAGCCTACTAGCGCTCACCGGGGAGCTGTTTTTT	CASSLLALTGELFF
TRBV3-1/TRBV3-2	-	TRBD2	TRBJ2-5	TGTGCCAGCAGCCCCGGACTAGTACGAGAGACCCAGTACTTC	CASSPGLVRETQYF
TRBV7-9	once	-	TRBJ1-5	TGTGCCAGCAGCTTAGTCGGGAACAGGGACAATCAGCCCCAGCATTTT	CASSLVGNRDNQPQHF
TRBV6-5	-	TRBD1	TRBJ2-7	TGTGCCAGCAGACAGACAGGGAGCTCCTACGAGCAGTACTTC	CASRQTGSSYEQYF
TRBV30	-	-	TRBJ1-1	TGTGCCTACGCCCAGGCGAACACTGAAGCTTTCTTT	CAYAQANTEAFF
TRBV2	-	TRBD1	TRBJ1-1	TGTGCCAGCAGCGAGACAGGGTGGAGGATGAACACTGAAGCTTTCTTT	CASSETGWRMNTEAFF
TRBV24-1	once	-	TRBJ2-5	TGTGCCACCAGTGTGGGGGACGGAGGGCCTCAAGAGACCCAGTACTTC	CATSVGDGGPQETQYF
TRBV7-9	-	-	TRBJ1-1	TGTGCCAGCAGCACACCCTCAGGCCCAGGGGACGGGGACACTGAAGCTTTCTTT	CASSTPSGPGDGDTEAFF
TRBV7-2	-	-	TRBJ2-6	TGTGCCAGCAGCTCTGACAGGTCCTCTGGGGCCAACGTCCTGACTTTC	CASSSDRSSGANVLTF
TRBV19	-	-	TRBJ1-3	TGTGCCAGTAGTATAGATTGGGAGGTTGGAAACACCATATATTTT	CASSIDWEVGNTIYF
TRBV12-3/TRBV12-4	-	-	TRBJ1-5	TGTGCCAGCAGTTTGGTAGGAGGTCAGCCCCAGCATTTT	CASSLVGGQPQHF
TRBV20-1	-	TRBD2	TRBJ2-1	TGCAGTGCTAGTGAAAGCGGGAGGTCCTACAATGAGCAGTTCTTC	CSASESGRSYNEQFF
TRBV7-9	-	-	TRBJ2-2	TGTGCCAGCAGCTTAGTGGGAGACGGGGAGCTGTTTTTT	CASSLVGDGELFF
TRBV7-2	-	TRBD1	TRBJ1-2	TGTGCCAGCAGCTACACAGGGGGCGACTATGGCTACACCTTC	CASSYTGGDYGYTF
TRBV3-1/TRBV3-2	once	TRBD1	TRBJ2-7	TGTGCCAGCAGCCCCCCGCTTCGGACAGGGCCCTACGAGCAGTACTTC	CASSPPLRTGPYEQYF
TRBV4-2	-	TRBD2	TRBJ2-1	TGTGCCAGCAGCCAAGTGGCAAGCGGGACTGATGAGCAGTTCTTC	CASSQVASGTDEQFF
TRBV5-1	-	TRBD1	TRBJ2-7	TGCGCCAGCAGCTTGGAGGACAGGGGCCACGAGCAGTACTTC	CASSLEDRGHEQYF
TRBV4-3	-	-	TRBJ2-3	TGCGCCAGCAGCCAAGATACGGGAGTTGTAGATACGCAGTATTTT	CASSQDTGVVDTQYF
TRBV13	-	-	TRBJ2-5	TGTGCCAGCAGCTCTGTCCTTAACGGGGATGAGACCCAGTACTTC	CASSSVLNGDETQYF
TRBV24-1	-	TRBD1	TRBJ1-2	TGTGCCACCAGTGACCTCAACAGGGGTCATGGCTACACCTTC	CATSDLNRGHGYTF
TRBV29-1	-	TRBD2	TRBJ2-1	TGCAGCGTTGAGAGTTTGCGGGAGTCCTACAATGAGCAGTTCTTC	CSVESLRESYNEQFF
TRBV10-1	-	-	TRBJ2-5	TGCGCCAGCAGTGAAGGGGTCCTCGAGACCCAGTACTTC	CASSEGVLETQYF
TRBV9	-	-	TRBJ2-7	TGTGCCAGCAGCACCGTAGGTGGGCACGAGCAGTACTTC	CASSTVGGHEQYF
TRBV12-5	-	TRBD2	TRBJ2-1	TGTGCTAGTGTGCTAGCGGGAGGGAGGGAGCAGTTCTTC	CASVLAGGREQFF
TRBV7-2	once	-	TRBJ1-2	TGTGCCAGCAGCTTAGATTTTTCAGTCTATGGCTACACCTTC	CASSLDFSVYGYTF
TRBV27	-	-	TRBJ1-2	TGTGCCAGCAGTTTCAGTGGACTCTATGGCTACACCTTC	CASSFSGLYGYTF
TRBV30	-	TRBD1	TRBJ2-1	TGTGCCTGGGGGAGGGACAGGGTCTACAATGAGCAGTTCTTC	CAWGRDRVYNEQFF
TRBV11-2	-	TRBD2	TRBJ2-3	TGTGCCAGCAGCTTTAGCGGGGGGAGCACAGATACGCAGTATTTT	CASSFSGGSTDTQYF
TRBV20-1	-	-	TRBJ1-1	TGCAGAGGACAAATGAACACTGAAGCTTTCTTT	CRGQMNTEAFF
TRBV7-2	-	-	TRBJ1-5	TGTGCCAGCAGCTTATGGCCCAGCAATCAGCCCCAGCATTTT	CASSLWPSNQPQHF
TRBV5-8	once	-	TRBJ2-2	TGTGCCAGCAGCTCTTGGACCGGGGACACCGGGGAGCTGTTTTTT	CASSSWTGDTGELFF
TRBV3-1/TRBV3-2	-	-	TRBJ1-1	TGTGCCAGCAGCCAACGGTCACTTGAAGCTTTCTTT	CASSQRSLEAFF
TRBV5-1	-	-	TRBJ2-7	TGCGCCAGCAGCTTGGGGGAGGCCTTGATGGGCGAGCAGTACTTC	CASSLGEALMGEQYF
TRBV7-2	-	-	TRBJ1-1	TGTGCCAGCAGCTTGGGGGGGTTGGGGGTTAGGAACACTGAAGCTTTCTTT	CASSLGGLGVRNTEAFF
TRBV2	-	TRBD1	TRBJ1-2	TGTGCCAGCAGTGAAAGACAGGGGAACTATGGCTACACCTTC	CASSERQGNYGYTF
TRBV28	few	TRBD1	TRBJ1-2	TGTGCCAGCAGTTACGCTCCCGGGACAGGGTCGGACTATGGCTACACCTTC	CASSYAPGTGSDYGYTF